What follows is one T cell receptor beta chain and its context. Using immunoSEQ multiplex PCR, the repertoire was profiled, and TCRdb retains in-frame clones only, with some absent. The table includes over a million clones, roughly 74% detected once. This specimen belongs to a study of shared clonotypes between healthy human individuals. Per germline, CDR1 MGHRA and CDR2 YSYEKL. The V gene lost 0 bases and the J gene lost 3 bases, with 9 bases spanning the gap. The CDR3 contains 15 residues. The sequence was collected from a man aged 18 to 30 in good health. Some clones in this sample may be carry-over from other donors' samples. The sample taken for sequencing was memory CD4+ T cells from PBMCs. Subset here: CD45RA-negative fraction. The rearrangement uses TRBV4-1 and TRBJ1-3; D call uncertain. For the CDR3, the DNA is TGCGCCAGCAGCCAAGATGAGACCTATGGAAACACCATATATTTT. Amino acid sequence: CASSQDETYGNTIYF.